A single sample gave rise to the 10 T cell receptor beta chains below, sequenced in a study of T cells in tumors after PD-1 blockade. Generated by immunoSEQ multiplex PCR, the TCRdb table keeps only in-frame clones and is missing some. The sample includes about 4,200 clones, over 65% of them seen just once. Time point of the sample: first of two pre-therapy site-matched biopsies roughly eight weeks apart. The sequencing here drew on tumor tissue, taken before anti-PD-1 treatment. Source of these receptors: a human donor with basal cell carcinoma.

V and J are TRBV5-1 and TRBJ1-1; D call uncertain. Germline CDR1 SGHRS, CDR2 YFSETQ. The CDR3 has 14 residues. V was pared by 0 bases and J by 3 bases, with 9 bases between. In nucleotides, the CDR3 is TGCGCCAGCAGCTTGGGGGGTAAGGACACTGAAGCTTTCTTT. Encoded protein: CASSLGGKDTEAFF.

The V call is TRBV19, the J call TRBJ2-1; no clear D. The CDR3 is made up of 13 amino acids. Trimming took 2 bases from V and 7 from J, leaving 9 bases between them. Germline values: CDR1 LNHDA, CDR2 SQIVND (reference sequence). The CDR3 DNA sequence: TGTGCCAGTAGTATAAATATTCGAAATGAGCAGTTCTTC. Its translation is CASSINIRNEQFF. The full variable domain, in which reference TRBV19 and TRBJ2-1 provide the parts outside the CDR3, is DGGITQSPKYLFRKEGQNVTLSCEQNLNHDAMYWYRQDPGQGLRLIYYSQIVNDFQKGDIAEGYSVSREKKESFPLTVTSAQKNPTAFYLCASSINIRNEQFFGPGTRLTVL.

The gene calls are TRBV7-9 and TRBJ2-1, with D possibly called TRBD1 or TRBD2 (6 bases each). CDR1 and CDR2 (germline): SEHNR, FQNEAQ (reference sequence). The CDR3 runs to 15 residues. V was pared by 5 bases and J by 4 bases, with 15 bases between. CDR3 DNA: TGTGCCAGCAGCCAGGGGACTGCTCATTACAATGAGCAGTTCTTC. Amino acids: CASSQGTAHYNEQFF. Using reference TRBV7-9 and TRBJ2-1 for the parts outside the CDR3, the full variable domain is DTGVSQNPRHKITKRGQNVTFRCDPISEHNRLYWYRQTLGQGPEFLTYFQNEAQLEKSRLLSDRFSAERPKGSFSTLEIQRTEQGDSAMYLCASSQGTAHYNEQFFGPGTRLTVL.

This clone was picked up a small number of times. V is TRBV6-4 and J is TRBJ2-1; the match to TRBD1 covers 7 bases. J gave up 8 bases and V 7 bases, and 2 bases lay outside the gene matches. The CDR3 runs to 11 residues. Germline V CDR1 and CDR2: MRHNA, SNTAGT. The chain's CDR3 is CASNRGDEQFF. CDR3 nucleotides: TGTGCCAGCAACAGGGGCGATGAGCAGTTCTTC.

This chain links TRBV7-2 with TRBJ2-3; D might be TRBD1 or TRBD2, each matching 5 bases. Germline CDR1 and CDR2: SGHTA and FQGNSA. The CDR3 sequence is 15 residues long. Trimming cost V 0 bases and J 6 bases, with 13 bases left between them. CDR3 sequence reads: CASSLASRGRDTQYF. DNA for the CDR3: TGTGCCAGCAGCTTAGCGTCGAGGGGACGGGATACGCAGTATTTT. The complete variable domain, with remaining parts taken from reference TRBV7-2 and TRBJ2-3, reads GAGVSQSPSNKVTEKGKDVELRCDPISGHTALYWYRQSLGQGLEFLIYFQGNSAPDKSGLPSDRFSAERTGGSVSTLTIQRTQQEDSAVYLCASSLASRGRDTQYFGPGTRLTVL.

This chain links TRBV3-1 (or the pseudogene TRBV3-2) with TRBJ1-5, with 7 bases fitting TRBD1. V lost 4 bases, J lost 6 bases, and 9 bases stayed unmatched. The CDR3 contains 15 residues. Per the germline V gene, CDR1 is LGHDT and CDR2 is YNNKEL (reference sequence). CDR3 DNA: TGTGCCAGCAGCCCCTATGACAGGGTGGGTCAGCCCCAGCATTTT. This codes for CASSPYDRVGQPQHF.

The CDR3 DNA reads as TGTGCCAGCAGCTTAGTATCTAACTATGGCTACACCTTC. It codes for CASSLVSNYGYTF. The V call is TRBV7-2, the J call TRBJ1-2; no firm D call. This CDR3 has 13 residues. Germline lookup yields CDR1 SGHTA and CDR2 FQGNSA. The V end was cut by 1 base, the J end by 0 bases, with 3 bases between.

V gene TRBV20-1 combines with J gene TRBJ2-7; D might be TRBD2 (7 bases). Trimming took 5 bases from V and 4 from J, leaving 15 bases between them. CDR3 size: 13 residues. CDR1 is DFQATT, CDR2 SNEGSKA, per germline (reference sequence). Here the CDR3 reads CSAGGGAAYEQYF. The CDR3 DNA reads TGCAGTGCTGGTGGGGGGGCAGCTTACGAGCAGTACTTC.

The genes are TRBV10-3 and TRBJ2-5, with D uncertain. Germline V gene sequence: CDR1 ENHRY, CDR2 SYGVKD. V was pared by 6 bases and J by 5 bases, with 10 bases between. This CDR3 contains 12 residues. The CDR3 loop reads CAIRDARETQYF. As DNA, the CDR3 is TGTGCCATCAGAGACGCGAGGGAGACCCAGTACTTC.

The chain carries TRBV5-4 and TRBJ2-2; D is uncertain. Germline CDR1 SGHNT, CDR2 YYREEE (reference sequence). The CDR3 sequence is 13 residues long. V was shortened by 1 base and J by 5 bases, with 6 bases between the two germline ends. The CDR3 DNA reads as TGTGCCAGCAGCTTGACGGAAACCGGGGAGCTGTTTTTT. It is translated as CASSLTETGELFF. Full variable domain (rest looked up from reference TRBV5-4 and TRBJ2-2): ETGVTQSPTHLIKTRGQQVTLRCSSQSGHNTVSWYQQALGQGPQFIFQYYREEENGRGNFPPRFSGLQFPNYSSELNVNALELDDSALYLCASSLTETGELFFGEGSRLTVL.